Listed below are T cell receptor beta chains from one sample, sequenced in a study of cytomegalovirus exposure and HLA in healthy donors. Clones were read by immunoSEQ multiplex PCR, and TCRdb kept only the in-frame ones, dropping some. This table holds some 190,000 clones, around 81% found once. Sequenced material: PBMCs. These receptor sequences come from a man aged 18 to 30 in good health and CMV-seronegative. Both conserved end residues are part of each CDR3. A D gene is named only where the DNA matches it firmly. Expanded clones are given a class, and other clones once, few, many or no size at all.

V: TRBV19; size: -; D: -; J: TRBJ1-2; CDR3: CASSITQVGYTF; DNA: TGTGCCAGTAGTATCACGCAGGTCGGCTACACCTTC
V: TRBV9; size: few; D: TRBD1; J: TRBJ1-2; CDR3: CASSVAPERTGTNYGYTF; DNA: TGTGCCAGCAGCGTAGCTCCGGAAAGGACAGGGACTAACTATGGCTACACCTTC
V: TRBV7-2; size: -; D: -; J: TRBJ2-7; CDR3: CASTQGQGEQYF; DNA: TGTGCCAGTACACAGGGCCAGGGCGAGCAGTACTTC
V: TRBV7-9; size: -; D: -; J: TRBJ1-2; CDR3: CSSSQLRAWYGYTF; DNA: TGTTCCAGCAGCCAGCTCAGGGCATGGTATGGCTACACCTTC
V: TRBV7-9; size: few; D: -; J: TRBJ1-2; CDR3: CSSSFPRILDSGYTF; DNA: TGTTCCAGCAGCTTTCCGCGGATTCTGGATAGTGGCTACACCTTC
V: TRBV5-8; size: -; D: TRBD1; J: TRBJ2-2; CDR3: CASSLRGPRRDTGELFF; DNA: TGTGCCAGCAGCTTGAGGGGGCCCCGACGGGACACCGGGGAGCTGTTTTTT
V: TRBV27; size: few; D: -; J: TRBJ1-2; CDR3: CASSLGTLYGYTF; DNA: TGTGCCAGCAGTTTAGGCACATTATATGGCTACACCTTC
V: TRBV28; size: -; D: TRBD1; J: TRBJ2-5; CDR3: CASRTTGLETQYF; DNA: TGTGCCAGCAGAACGACAGGGTTGGAGACCCAGTACTTC
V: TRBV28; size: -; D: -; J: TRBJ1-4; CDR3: CASSFGPGSNEKLFF; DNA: TGTGCCAGCAGTTTCGGTCCAGGTTCCAATGAAAAACTGTTTTTT
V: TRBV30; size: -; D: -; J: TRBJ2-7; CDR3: CAWSVHRGNEQYF; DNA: TGTGCCTGGAGTGTACATCGGGGAAACGAGCAGTACTTC
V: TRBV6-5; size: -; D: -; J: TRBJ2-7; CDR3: CASSYVGQRTVPTF; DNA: TGTGCCAGCAGTTACGTCGGACAAAGGACAGTACCAACCTTC
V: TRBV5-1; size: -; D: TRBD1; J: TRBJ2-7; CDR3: CASMGTGVYEQYF; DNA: TGCGCCAGCATGGGGACAGGGGTGTACGAGCAGTACTTC
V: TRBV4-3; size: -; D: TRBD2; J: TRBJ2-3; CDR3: CASSQVPSGTSGTRTDTQYF; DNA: TGCGCCAGCAGCCAAGTACCTTCCGGGACTAGCGGGACTCGAACAGATACGCAGTATTTT
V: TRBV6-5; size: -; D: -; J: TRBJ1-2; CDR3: CASSEGGDSYGYTF; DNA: TGTGCCAGCAGTGAAGGGGGTGACAGCTATGGCTACACCTTC
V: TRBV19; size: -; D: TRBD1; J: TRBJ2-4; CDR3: CASSATIQGAGKNIQYF; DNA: TGTGCCAGTAGTGCGACGATACAGGGGGCGGGCAAAAACATTCAGTACTTC
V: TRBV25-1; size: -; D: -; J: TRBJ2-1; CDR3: CASGDNEQFF; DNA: TGTGCCAGCGGAGACAATGAGCAGTTCTTC
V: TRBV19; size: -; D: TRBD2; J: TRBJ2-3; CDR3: CASSISIHSGREKATQYF; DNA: TGTGCCAGTAGTATTAGTATCCACAGCGGGAGGGAGAAGGCTACGCAGTATTTT
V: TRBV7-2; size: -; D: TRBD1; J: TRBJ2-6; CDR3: CASSQKSRDSSGANVLTF; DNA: TGTGCCAGCAGCCAAAAGTCCCGGGACAGCTCTGGGGCCAACGTCCTGACTTTC
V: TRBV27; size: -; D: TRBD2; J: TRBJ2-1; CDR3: CASTRTSGMPNEQFF; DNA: TGTGCCAGCACCCGGACTAGCGGGATGCCCAATGAGCAGTTCTTC
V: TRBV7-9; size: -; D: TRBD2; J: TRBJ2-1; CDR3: CASSFNLGLAYNEQFF; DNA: TGTGCCAGCAGCTTTAATTTGGGACTAGCCTACAATGAGCAGTTCTTC